This entry is about one TCR beta chain. This clone was counted at least ten times. This receptor's antigen is unknown. Within one base of it there is no much larger clone, and no base qualities were kept. The data are from a study of metastatic and nonmetastatic thyroid tumors (dated by TCRdb to 2020 to 2021). For the study in its entirety: The researchers compared repertoires between peripheral blood samples and tumor or nodule tissue samples from patients with malignant or benign thyroid disease. General findings and caveats noted by the study authors: TCR beta diversity was reported as significantly higher in malignant tumors than in benign nodules, in both blood and tumor samples.

Library preparation used PCR. Sequenced using an Illumina HiSeq 4000. The TCR beta-chain CDR3 region of each patient was profiled by high-throughput sequencing. Concerning the study's data processing: A classifier to discriminate distant-metastatic papillary thyroid cancer patients was built from CDR3 differences across clinicopathological groups. The Shannon index was used to assess repertoire diversity, and the Morisita-Horn index was used to assess tumor-blood repertoire similarity. TCRdb trimmed the raw reads at Q25, called clones with MiXCR and kept productive beta chains. The V and J calls were not made by the authors but by TCRdb's processing. Counted in this sample were just over 70,000 clones; around 18% of them appeared once. The ten biggest clones cover roughly 13% of the sample. No patient had received any treatment before thyroid surgery. The study retrospectively analysed patient clinical samples collected from about 2011 to 2018 using T-cell receptor beta sequencing.

The CDR3 goes from the cysteine to the phenylalanine over 19 residues. Of all the DNA, just the CDR3 is kept, 57 bases in frame from base 1. CDR1 and CDR2 (MDHEN, SYDVKM) derive from the germline V gene. Ends trimmed: V by 4 bases, J by 12 bases; bases unmatched to a gene: 26. In this chain, TRBV28 is recombined with TRBJ2-1, and TRBD2 matches 8 of the central bases. Sequenced input: blood. This clonotype was obtained from a female donor with papillary thyroid cancer or a benign thyroid nodule (not recorded which). Some clones in this sample may be carry-over from other donors' samples. The sequenced DNA: TGTGCCAGCAGTTCCCGGACTAGCTTATTGGTTTGGGGCACAAGGGTGCAGTTCTTC. Translation gives CASSSRTSLLVWGTRVQFF.